The 8 T cell receptor beta chains in this list originate from one sample, sequenced in a study of blood T cells in healthy people across ages. A second about 6 to 11 cycle PCR used barcoded and J-beta primers. One entry per CDR3 protein, called by TCRdb with MiXCR from the 5' RACE reads. The table has roughly 1,100,000 distinct CDR3 sequences, under 30% seen once. This same sample was also part of a study on T cells of mothers and their children.

Source material: blood. The receptors shown here come from a girl aged 2-9 years in good health.

This clonotype has just a few counts. V is TRBV6-2 or TRBV6-3 and J is TRBJ2-6, with unresolved D. This CDR3 is built from 12 residues. Trimming took 4 bases from V and 5 from J, leaving 3 bases between them. CDR1 is MNHEY and CDR2 is SVGEGT in the germline V gene. The CDR3 sequence is CASSSRANVLTF. In nucleotides, the CDR3 is TGTGCCAGCAGTTCGAGGGCCAACGTCCTGACTTTC.

This clonotype was detected only a few times. The rearrangement uses TRBV11-2 and TRBJ2-3, with 11 bases that match TRBD2. The junction had 10 bases not matched to a gene; V was cut back by 2 bases and J by 0 bases. Germline V gene data show CDR1 as SGHAT and CDR2 as FQNNGV. The CDR3 consists of 19 residues. This CDR3 reads CASSLRLAGKISSTDTQYF. The CDR3, as DNA: TGTGCCAGCAGCTTACGACTAGCGGGAAAGATTTCTAGCACAGATACGCAGTATTTT. Complete variable domain (other parts from reference TRBV11-2 and TRBJ2-3): EAGVAQSPRYKIIEKRQSVAFWCNPISGHATLYWYQQILGQGPKLLIQFQNNGVVDDSQLPKDRFSAERLKGVDSTLKIQPAKLEDSAVYLCASSLRLAGKISSTDTQYFGPGTRLTVL.

The J gene is TRBJ2-7, the V gene TRBV4-1; D not resolved. CDR1 and CDR2 from the germline V gene are MGHRA and YSYEKL. Trimming removed 2 bases from V and 2 bases from J, with 10 bases in between. CDR3 length: 14 amino acids. The CDR3 sequence: CASSQYQETYEQYF. CDR3 DNA sequence: TGCGCCAGCAGCCAATACCAGGAGACCTACGAGCAGTACTTC.

This clonotype has just a few counts. The CDR3 loop reads CASSFTEEMGYEQYF. As DNA, the CDR3 is TGTGCCAGCAGTTTCACAGAGGAGATGGGGTACGAGCAGTACTTC. The rearrangement uses TRBV12-3 or TRBV12-4 and TRBJ2-7, with no clear D. V shed 3 bases and J shed 4 bases, with 16 bases lying between them. The CDR3 has 15 residues.

Notes on this clonotype: Compared with germline, one end of the junction differs, possibly owing to a read error. The V and J genes are TRBV12-3 or TRBV12-4 and TRBJ1-4; unclear D gene. The CDR3 runs 14 residues. The CDR3 DNA reads as TGTGCCAGCAGTTTATTTTCAACTAATGAAAAACCGTTTTTT. Encoded protein: CASSLFSTNEKPFF.

The sample holds a few counts of this clonotype. The chain carries TRBV7-2 and TRBJ1-1; possible D gene TRBD1, 6 bases. Deletions cut 5 bases from V and 2 bases from J, with 18 bases between. In germline, CDR1 is SGHTA, CDR2 FQGNSA. The CDR3 sequence is 16 residues long. The CDR3 reads CASSPTGGRPNTEAFF. The CDR3 coding sequence is TGTGCCAGCAGCCCTACTGGGGGCAGACCCAACACTGAAGCTTTCTTT.

The gene calls are TRBV28 and TRBJ1-5, with TRBD1 identical over 9 bases. CDR1 is MDHEN, CDR2 SYDVKM, per germline. The V and J ends lost 11 bases and 1 base, in that order; junction bases with no gene match: 6. The CDR3 has 14 amino acids. CDR3 protein: CAAQGQGSNQPQHF. The CDR3 bases are TGTGCCGCCCAAGGACAGGGGAGCAATCAGCCCCAGCATTTT.

This clonotype was detected a few times. J is TRBJ2-7 and V is TRBV7-2; 12 bases agree with TRBD2. CDR3 length equals 19 residues. The germline V gene has CDR1 SGHTA and CDR2 FQGNSA. J was trimmed by 3 bases and V by 5 bases; bases with no gene match: 17. The CDR3 here is CASSPRLAGVPTNFYEQYF. CDR3 in DNA: TGTGCCAGCAGCCCTCGACTAGCGGGGGTCCCGACGAATTTCTACGAGCAGTACTTC.